This is a list of T cell receptor beta chains from one sample in a study of cytomegalovirus exposure and HLA in healthy donors. Profiled with immunoSEQ multiplex PCR; TCRdb holds only in-frame clones, not every one. This table holds 200,000 to 250,000 clones, approximately 80% found once. What was sequenced was PBMCs. These receptors were collected from a boy aged 2 to 10 in good health and CMV-seronegative. The CDR3 runs from the conserved cysteine through the conserved F or W. The order of the fields is clone size, D gene, V gene, J gene, CDR3 DNA, CDR3 protein. A D gene is named only where the DNA matches it firmly. Where a row states a size, it is once, few, many or the class of an expanded clone; other rows omit it.

few	TRBD1	TRBV6-5	TRBJ1-2	TGTGCCAGCTCTCAAGGACAGGGAATTTGGTATGGCTACACCTTC	CASSQGQGIWYGYTF
-	TRBD1	TRBV14	TRBJ2-7	TGTGCCAGCAGCCAGAACCCGGGACAGGGGCGCCCCGAGCAGTACTTC	CASSQNPGQGRPEQYF
-	-	TRBV18	TRBJ2-3	TGTGCCAGCTCGAAATCGGGGGAGTTGGGAGATACGCAGTATTTT	CASSKSGELGDTQYF
-	-	TRBV7-2	TRBJ2-7	TGTGCCAGCAGCTTAGGCGGCGGGATCGAGCAGTACTTC	CASSLGGGIEQYF
-	-	TRBV2	TRBJ1-1	TGTGCCAGTTCAAGGGGGTCGGGCGAAGCTTTCTTT	CASSRGSGEAFF
-	-	TRBV7-6	TRBJ2-1	TGTGCCAGCAGCTTAGAAGGGGGCTCCTACAATGAGCAGTTCTTC	CASSLEGGSYNEQFF
-	TRBD2	TRBV10-3	TRBJ2-7	TGTGCCATCATGAGGGGCTCGAGCGGGACCTCCTACGAGCAGTACTTC	CAIMRGSSGTSYEQYF
-	-	TRBV12-5	TRBJ1-3	TGTGCTAGTTTTCGGGGGGCTGGAAACACCATATATTTT	CASFRGAGNTIYF
-	-	TRBV27	TRBJ1-1	TGTGCCAGCGCTATATACAGTAACACTGAAGCTTTCTTT	CASAIYSNTEAFF
-	-	TRBV2	TRBJ2-7	TGTGCCAGCAGTGTAAGGCAGGGGCTCTACGAGCAGTACTTC	CASSVRQGLYEQYF
-	-	TRBV7-2	TRBJ2-3	TGTGCCAGCAGCTTAGCTTTCAAAGATACGCAGTATTTT	CASSLAFKDTQYF
-	-	TRBV27	TRBJ2-7	TGTGCCAGCAGTTTCCTTGACAGGACGTCCTACGAGCAGTACTTC	CASSFLDRTSYEQYF
-	-	TRBV19	TRBJ2-7	TGTGCCAGTAGTAAGGGGGTAGCCTGGGAGCAGTACTTC	CASSKGVAWEQYF
-	TRBD2	TRBV10-3	TRBJ2-1	TGTGCCATCAGGGTAGCGGGAGGTGCCGTGAATGAGCAGTTCTTC	CAIRVAGGAVNEQFF
-	-	TRBV7-8	TRBJ1-2	TGTGCCAGCAACTCTGGACAGAACTATGGCTACACCTTC	CASNSGQNYGYTF
-	-	TRBV21-1	TRBJ2-4	TGTGCCAGCAGCTTACAGGGGGGCATTCAGTACTTC	CASSLQGGIQYF
once	TRBD2	TRBV4-2	TRBJ2-3	TGTGCCAGCAGCCTACCCTCAGCGGGAGGGCCTAGGGATACGCAGTATTTT	CASSLPSAGGPRDTQYF
-	-	TRBV2	TRBJ1-6	TGTGCCAGCAGTGAAACCCGCCTGAGCTCCTATAATTCACCCCTCCACTTT	CASSETRLSSYNSPLHF
-	TRBD1	TRBV18	TRBJ1-5	TGTGCCAGCTCACCACCTGGACAGGAGAATCAGCCCCAGCATTTT	CASSPPGQENQPQHF
-	TRBD2	TRBV5-4	TRBJ2-1	TGTGCCAGCAGCCCAGCGGGGCGATACAATGAGCAGTTCTTC	CASSPAGRYNEQFF